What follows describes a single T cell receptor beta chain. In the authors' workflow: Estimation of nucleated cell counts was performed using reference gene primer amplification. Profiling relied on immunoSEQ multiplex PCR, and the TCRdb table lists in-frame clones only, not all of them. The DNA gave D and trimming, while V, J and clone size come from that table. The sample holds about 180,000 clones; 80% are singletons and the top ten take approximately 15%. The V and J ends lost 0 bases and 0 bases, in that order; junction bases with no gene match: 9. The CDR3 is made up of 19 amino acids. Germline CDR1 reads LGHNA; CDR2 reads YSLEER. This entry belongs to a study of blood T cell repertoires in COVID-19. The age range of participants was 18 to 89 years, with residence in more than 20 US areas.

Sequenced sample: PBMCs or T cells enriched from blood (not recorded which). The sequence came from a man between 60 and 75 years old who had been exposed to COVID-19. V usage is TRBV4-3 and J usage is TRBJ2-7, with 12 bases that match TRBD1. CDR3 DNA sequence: TGCGCCAGCAGCCAAGAGGGGGACAGGGGGCCCTTCCTCTCCTACGAGCAGTACTTC. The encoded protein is CASSQEGDRGPFLSYEQYF.